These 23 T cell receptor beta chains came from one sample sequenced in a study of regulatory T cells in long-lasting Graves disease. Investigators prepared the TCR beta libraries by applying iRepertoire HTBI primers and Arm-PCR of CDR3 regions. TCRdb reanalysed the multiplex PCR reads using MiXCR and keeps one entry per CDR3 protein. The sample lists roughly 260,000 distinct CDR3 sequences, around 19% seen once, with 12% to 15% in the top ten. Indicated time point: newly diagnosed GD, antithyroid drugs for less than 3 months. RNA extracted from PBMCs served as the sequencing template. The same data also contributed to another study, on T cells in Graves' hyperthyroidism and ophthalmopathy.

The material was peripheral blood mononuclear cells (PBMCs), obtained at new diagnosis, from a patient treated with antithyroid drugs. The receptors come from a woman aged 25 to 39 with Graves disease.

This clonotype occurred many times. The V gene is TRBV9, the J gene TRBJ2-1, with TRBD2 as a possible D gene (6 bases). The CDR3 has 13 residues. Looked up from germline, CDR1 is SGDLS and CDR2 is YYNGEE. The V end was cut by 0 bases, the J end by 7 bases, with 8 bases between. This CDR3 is CASSVDGLNEQFF. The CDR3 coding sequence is TGTGCCAGCAGCGTAGACGGACTAAATGAGCAGTTCTTC.

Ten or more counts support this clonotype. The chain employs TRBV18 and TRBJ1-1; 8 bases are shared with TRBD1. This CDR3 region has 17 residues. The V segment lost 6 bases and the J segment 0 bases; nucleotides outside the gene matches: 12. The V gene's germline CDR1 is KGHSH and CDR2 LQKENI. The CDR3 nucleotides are TGTGCCAGCTCCGGATCCGCGCGACAGGGGATGAACACTGAAGCTTTCTTT. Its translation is CASSGSARQGMNTEAFF.

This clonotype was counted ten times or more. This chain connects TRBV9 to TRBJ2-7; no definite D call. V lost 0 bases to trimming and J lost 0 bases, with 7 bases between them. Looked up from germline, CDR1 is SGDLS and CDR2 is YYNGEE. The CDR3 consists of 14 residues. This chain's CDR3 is CASSVGGSSYEQYF. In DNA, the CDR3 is TGTGCCAGCAGCGTAGGAGGAAGCTCCTACGAGCAGTACTTC.

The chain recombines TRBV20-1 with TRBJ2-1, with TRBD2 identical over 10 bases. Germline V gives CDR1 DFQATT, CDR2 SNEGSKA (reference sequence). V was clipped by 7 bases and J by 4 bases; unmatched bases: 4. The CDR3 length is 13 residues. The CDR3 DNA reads TGCAGTGGCCCGACTAGCGGGTACAATGAGCAGTTCTTC. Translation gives CSGPTSGYNEQFF.

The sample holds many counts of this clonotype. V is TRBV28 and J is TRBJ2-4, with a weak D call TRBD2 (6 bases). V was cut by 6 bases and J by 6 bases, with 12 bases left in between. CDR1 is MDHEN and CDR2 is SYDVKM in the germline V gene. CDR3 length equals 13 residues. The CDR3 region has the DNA TGTGCCAGCAGCCCTAGCGCGATAAACATTCAGTACTTC. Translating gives CASSPSAINIQYF. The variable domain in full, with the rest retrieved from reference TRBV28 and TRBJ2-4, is DVKVTQSSRYLVKRTGEKVFLECVQDMDHENMFWYRQDPGLGLRLIYFSYDVKMKEKGDIPEGYSVSREKKERFSLILESASTNQTSMYLCASSPSAINIQYFGAGTRLSVL.

The CDR3 protein is CASSVAGGSTDTQYF. For the CDR3, the DNA is TGTGCCAGCAGCGTAGCAGGGGGGAGCACAGATACGCAGTATTTT. This chain links TRBV9 with TRBJ2-3; D might be TRBD1 (7 bases). The CDR3 covers 15 residues. The germline V gene has CDR1 SGDLS and CDR2 YYNGEE. The V end lost 0 bases, the J end lost 0 bases, and 8 bases lay between the germline ends.

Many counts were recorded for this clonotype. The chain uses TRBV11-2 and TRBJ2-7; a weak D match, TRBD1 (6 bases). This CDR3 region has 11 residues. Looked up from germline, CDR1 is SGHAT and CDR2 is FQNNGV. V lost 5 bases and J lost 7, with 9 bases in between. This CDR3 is CASSLGQEQYF. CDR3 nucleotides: TGTGCCAGCAGCCTTGGACAGGAGCAGTACTTC.

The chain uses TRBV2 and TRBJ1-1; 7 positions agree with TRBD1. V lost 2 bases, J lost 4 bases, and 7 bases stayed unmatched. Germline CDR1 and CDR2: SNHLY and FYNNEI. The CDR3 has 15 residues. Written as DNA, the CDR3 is TGTGCCAGCAGTGAAATGAGGTGGACAGGCACTGAAGCTTTCTTT. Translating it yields CASSEMRWTGTEAFF.

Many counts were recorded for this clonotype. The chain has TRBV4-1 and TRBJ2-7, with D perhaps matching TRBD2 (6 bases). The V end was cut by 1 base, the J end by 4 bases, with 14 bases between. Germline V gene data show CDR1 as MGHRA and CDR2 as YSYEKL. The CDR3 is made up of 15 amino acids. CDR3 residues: CASSQGGTGRYEQYF. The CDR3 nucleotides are TGCGCCAGCAGCCAAGGAGGGACTGGAAGGTACGAGCAGTACTTC.

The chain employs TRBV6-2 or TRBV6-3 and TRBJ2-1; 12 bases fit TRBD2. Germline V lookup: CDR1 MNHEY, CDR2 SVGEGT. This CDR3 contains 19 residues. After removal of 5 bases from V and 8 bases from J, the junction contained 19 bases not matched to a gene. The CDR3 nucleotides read TGTGCCAGCAGTCCTTCGGGACTAGCGGGTTTCTCGCGGGGGGATGAGCAGTTCTTC. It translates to CASSPSGLAGFSRGDEQFF.

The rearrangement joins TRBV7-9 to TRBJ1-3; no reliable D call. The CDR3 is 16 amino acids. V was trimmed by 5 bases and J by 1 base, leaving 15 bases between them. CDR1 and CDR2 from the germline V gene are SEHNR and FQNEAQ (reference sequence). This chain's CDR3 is CASSPFSSVSGNTIYF. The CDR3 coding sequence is TGTGCCAGCAGCCCCTTCTCTTCAGTATCTGGAAACACCATATATTTT.

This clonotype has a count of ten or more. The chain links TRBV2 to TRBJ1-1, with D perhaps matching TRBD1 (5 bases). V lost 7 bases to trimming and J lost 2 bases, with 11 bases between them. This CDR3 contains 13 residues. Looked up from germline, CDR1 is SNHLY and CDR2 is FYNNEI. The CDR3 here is CASTKQANTEAFF. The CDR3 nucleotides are TGTGCCAGCACCAAACAGGCCAACACTGAAGCTTTCTTT.

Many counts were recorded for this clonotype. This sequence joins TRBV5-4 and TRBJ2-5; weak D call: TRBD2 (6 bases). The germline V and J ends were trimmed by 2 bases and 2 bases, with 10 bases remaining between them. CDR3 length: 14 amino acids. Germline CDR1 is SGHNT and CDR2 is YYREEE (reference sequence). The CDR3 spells CASSFPAGQETQYF. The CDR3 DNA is TGTGCCAGCAGCTTTCCCGCGGGGCAAGAGACCCAGTACTTC. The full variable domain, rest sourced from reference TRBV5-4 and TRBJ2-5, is ETGVTQSPTHLIKTRGQQVTLRCSSQSGHNTVSWYQQALGQGPQFIFQYYREEENGRGNFPPRFSGLQFPNYSSELNVNALELDDSALYLCASSFPAGQETQYFGPGTRLLVL.

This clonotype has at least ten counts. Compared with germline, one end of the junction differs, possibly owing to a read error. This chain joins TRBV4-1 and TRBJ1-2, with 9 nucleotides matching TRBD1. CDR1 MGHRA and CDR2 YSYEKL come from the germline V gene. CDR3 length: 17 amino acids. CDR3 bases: TGTGCCAGCAGCTCCCGGGACAGGGCCCTGACCGAGTATGGCTACACCTTC. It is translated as CASSSRDRALTEYGYTF.

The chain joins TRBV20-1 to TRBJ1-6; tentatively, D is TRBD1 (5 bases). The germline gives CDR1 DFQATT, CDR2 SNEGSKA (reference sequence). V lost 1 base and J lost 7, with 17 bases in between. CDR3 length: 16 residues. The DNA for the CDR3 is TGCAGTGCTAGAGGGGCGGCGGGGGGAAGAAATTCACCCCTCCACTTT. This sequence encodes CSARGAAGGRNSPLHF.

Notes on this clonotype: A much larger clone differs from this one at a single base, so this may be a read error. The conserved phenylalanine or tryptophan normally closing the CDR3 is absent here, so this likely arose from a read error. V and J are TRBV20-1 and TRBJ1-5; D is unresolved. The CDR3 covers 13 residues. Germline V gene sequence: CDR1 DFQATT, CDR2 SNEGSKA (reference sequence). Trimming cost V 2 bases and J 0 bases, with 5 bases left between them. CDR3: CSARQSSNQPQHL. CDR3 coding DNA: TGCAGTGCTAGACAGAGTAGCAATCAGCCCCAGCATTTA.

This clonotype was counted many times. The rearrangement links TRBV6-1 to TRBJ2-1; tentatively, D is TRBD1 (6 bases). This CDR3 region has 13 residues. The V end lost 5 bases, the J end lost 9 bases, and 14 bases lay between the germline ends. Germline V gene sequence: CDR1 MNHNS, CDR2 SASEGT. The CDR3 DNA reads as TGTGCCAGCAGTAAACCCCCAGGGGTTGAGCAGTTCTTC. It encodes CASSKPPGVEQFF.

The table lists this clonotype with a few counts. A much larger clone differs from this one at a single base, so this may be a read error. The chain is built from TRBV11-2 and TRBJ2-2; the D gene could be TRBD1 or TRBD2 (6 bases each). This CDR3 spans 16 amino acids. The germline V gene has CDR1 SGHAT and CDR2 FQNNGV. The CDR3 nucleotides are TGTGGCAGCAGGATTCTACGAGGGGGGCCTGCCGGGGAGCTGTTTTTT. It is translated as CGSRILRGGPAGELFF.

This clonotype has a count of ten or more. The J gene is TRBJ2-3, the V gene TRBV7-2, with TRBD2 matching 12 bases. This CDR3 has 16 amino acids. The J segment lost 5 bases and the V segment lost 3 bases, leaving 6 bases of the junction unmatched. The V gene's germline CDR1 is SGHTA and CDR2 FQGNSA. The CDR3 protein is CASSFPSGGAQDTQYF. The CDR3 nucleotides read TGTGCCAGCAGCTTTCCTAGCGGGGGGGCGCAAGATACGCAGTATTTT. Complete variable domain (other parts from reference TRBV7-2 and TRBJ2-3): GAGVSQSPSNKVTEKGKDVELRCDPISGHTALYWYRQSLGQGLEFLIYFQGNSAPDKSGLPSDRFSAERTGGSVSTLTIQRTQQEDSAVYLCASSFPSGGAQDTQYFGPGTRLTVL.

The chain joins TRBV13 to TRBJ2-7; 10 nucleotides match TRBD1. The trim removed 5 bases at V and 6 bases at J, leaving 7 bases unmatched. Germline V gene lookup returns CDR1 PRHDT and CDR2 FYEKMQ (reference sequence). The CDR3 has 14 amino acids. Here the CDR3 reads CASSMAGQGSEQYF. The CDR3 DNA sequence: TGTGCCAGCAGCATGGCGGGACAGGGGTCCGAGCAGTACTTC. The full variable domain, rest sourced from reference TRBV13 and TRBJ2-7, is AAGVIQSPRHLIKEKRETATLKCYPIPRHDTVYWYQQGPGQDPQFLISFYEKMQSDKGSIPDRFSAQQFSDYHSELNMSSLELGDSALYFCASSMAGQGSEQYFGPGTRLTVT.

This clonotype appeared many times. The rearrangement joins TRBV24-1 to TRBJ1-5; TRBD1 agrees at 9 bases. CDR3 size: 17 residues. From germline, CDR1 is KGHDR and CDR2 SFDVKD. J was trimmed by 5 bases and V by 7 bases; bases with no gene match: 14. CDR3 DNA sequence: TGTGCCACCAGAGACAGGGGGTACATGGCGTCCGATCAGCCCCAGCATTTT. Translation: CATRDRGYMASDQPQHF.

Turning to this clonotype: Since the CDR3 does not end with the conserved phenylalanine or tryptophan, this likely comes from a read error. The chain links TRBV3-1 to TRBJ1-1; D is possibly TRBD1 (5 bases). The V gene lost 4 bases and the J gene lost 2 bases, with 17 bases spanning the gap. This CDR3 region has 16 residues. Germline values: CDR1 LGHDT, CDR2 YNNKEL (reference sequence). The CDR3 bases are TGTGCCAGCAGCCTCAAAGGCGCAGGGAGCAACACTGAAGCTTTCTCT. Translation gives CASSLKGAGSNTEAFS.

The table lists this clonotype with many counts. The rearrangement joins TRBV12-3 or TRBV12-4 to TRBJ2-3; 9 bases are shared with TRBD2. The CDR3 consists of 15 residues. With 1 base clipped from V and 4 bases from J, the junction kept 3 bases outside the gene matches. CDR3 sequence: CASSLVLAGADTQYF. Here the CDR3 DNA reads TGTGCCAGCAGTTTAGTACTAGCGGGTGCAGATACGCAGTATTTT.